The sequence of this T cell receptor (beta chain) was determined in a study of T-cell memory formation after mild COVID-19. Study at large: In these data, TCR clusters were largely donor specific.

5'RACE, which relied on constant-segment primers, yielded TCR alpha and TCR beta cDNA libraries carrying sample barcodes and UMIs. TCRdb called the 5' RACE reads again in MiXCR, with one record for every CDR3 protein. This sample has about 170,000 distinct CDR3 sequences, with approximately 12% found just once. Findings and caveats of the study: Clones which contracted sat mainly in CM and EM if CD4+, and in EMRA if CD8+. Still unconfirmed is whether the second-wave clones peaking on day 37 recognized SARS-CoV-2.

In regard to this clonotype: Its target is unknown.

CDR1 and CDR2 from the germline V gene are SGHRS and YFSETQ. V gave up 4 bases and J gave up 5 bases; unmatched junction bases: 7. The CDR3 covers 14 residues. This sequence joins TRBV5-1 and TRBJ1-1, with 8 positions matching TRBD1. Material: PBMCs or a T cell subset sorted from them (not recorded which). The source of this sequence is a man younger than 30 who had mild COVID-19 (a few samples of this study predate the infection). Cell type and time point are not known. The CDR3 sequence: CASSTGQGLTEAFF. CDR3 in DNA: TGCGCCAGCAGCACCGGACAGGGACTTACTGAAGCTTTCTTT.